This T cell receptor beta chain was sequenced in a study of blood T cell repertoires in COVID-19. The data were produced by immunoSEQ multiplex PCR, yet TCRdb's version contains in-frame clones alone and is incomplete. The sample has more than 150,000 clones, approximately 84% seen once. This clone was observed once. Germline trimming cut 4 bases from V and 2 bases from J; bases unmatched to any gene: 4. Per germline, CDR1 SGHRS and CDR2 YFSETQ. This CDR3 contains 14 residues. The specimen was peripheral blood. This TCR was recovered from a man younger than 35 with active or convalescent COVID-19. V usage is TRBV5-1 and J usage is TRBJ2-5; 8 bases map to TRBD2. The CDR3 bases are TGCGCCAGCAGCACGCGGGGGGCACAAGAGACCCAGTACTTC. This gives the protein CASSTRGAQETQYF.